This T cell receptor (beta chain) originates from a study of blood T cell repertoires in COVID-19. Trimming pared 4 bases from V and 4 bases from J, leaving 16 bases between. This CDR3 region has 16 residues. Per the germline V gene, CDR1 is SGHDN and CDR2 is FVKESK. Clones were sequenced by immunoSEQ multiplex PCR, and TCRdb holds only the in-frame ones, with some missing. The sample carries approximately 340,000 clones, roughly 86% recorded once. The Seattle site enrolled patients during active infection and followed them longitudinally. J is TRBJ1-4 and V is TRBV14, with unresolved D. What was sequenced was peripheral blood. The receptor comes from a man in his thirties or forties with COVID-19, enrolled during active disease. The CDR3 DNA reads TGTGCCAGCAGCCCAGGCTGGTGGAAGAATAATGAAAAACTGTTTTTT. This translates into CASSPGWWKNNEKLFF.